What follows are 31 T cell receptor beta chains derived from one specimen sequenced in a study of CD8+ T cells in alopecia areata. RNA was extracted and reverse transcribed into cDNA as the sequencing template. The method was immunoSEQ multiplex PCR; TCRdb's version includes in-frame clones alone and lacks a portion of them. The repertoire holds about 150,000 clones, with around 50% as singletons. The sample here was CD8+ T cells sorted from blood, taken at week 0. Every receptor here comes from a human donor with alopecia areata.

The chain links TRBV5-6 to TRBJ1-2, with unresolved D. Trimming left V 4 bases short and J 0 bases short, with 4 bases between. CDR1 SGHDT and CDR2 YYEEEE come from the germline V gene. This CDR3 region has 12 residues. This CDR3 reads CASSPANYGYTF. CDR3 sequence (DNA): TGTGCCAGCAGCCCAGCTAACTATGGCTACACCTTC.

As concerns this clone: The same CDR3 is also encoded by other DNA sequences in this sample. The chain joins TRBV5-6 to TRBJ2-7; D unclear. The CDR3 runs to 12 residues. Germline values: CDR1 SGHDT, CDR2 YYEEEE. Trimming took off 0 bases at V and 7 bases at J, with 8 bases between the two ends. The CDR3 spells CASSLGGGEQYF. The CDR3 DNA follows: TGTGCCAGCAGCTTGGGAGGCGGAGAGCAGTACTTC.

The chain links TRBV5-1 to TRBJ1-1; D unresolved. Germline CDR1 reads SGHRS; CDR2 reads YFSETQ. The CDR3 has 16 amino acids. Trimming removed 0 bases at V and 7 bases at J, with 19 bases between. CDR3 in amino acids: CASSLGWALGHNEAFF. CDR3 DNA sequence: TGCGCCAGCAGCTTGGGGTGGGCGTTGGGCCACAATGAAGCTTTCTTT.

This clone was found a few times. This chain links TRBV29-1 with TRBJ2-7; D is unresolved. With 5 bases removed from V and 3 bases from J, the gap between germline ends came to 8 bases. The CDR3 is made up of 11 amino acids. The germline CDR1 and CDR2 sequences are SQVTM and ANQGSEA. This CDR3 is CSVLFGYEQYF. The DNA for the CDR3 is TGCAGCGTTTTGTTTGGCTACGAGCAGTACTTC.

The rearrangement joins TRBV15 to TRBJ2-7, with TRBD1 identical over 7 bases. J was trimmed by 6 bases and V by 8 bases; bases with no gene match: 4. CDR3 size: 11 residues. CDR1 is LNHNV and CDR2 is YYDKDF in the germline V gene (reference sequence). The CDR3 spells CATGQGVEQYF. The CDR3 coding sequence is TGTGCCACCGGTCAGGGGGTCGAGCAGTACTTC.

The genes are TRBV7-2 and TRBJ2-5, with TRBD1 matching over 9 bases. Looked up from germline, CDR1 is SGHTA and CDR2 is FQGNSA. Trimming took 5 bases from V and 5 from J; bases not matched to a gene: 9. CDR3 length equals 15 residues. CDR3 sequence (DNA): TGTGCCAGCAGCACCCGGACAGGGGATGGGGAGACCCAGTACTTC. Amino acids: CASSTRTGDGETQYF.

The rearrangement links TRBV12-5 to TRBJ2-7, with 8 bases aligning to TRBD1. V trimming: 1 base; J trimming: 6 bases; junction bases outside the gene matches: 8. Germline values: CDR1 LGHNT, CDR2 FRNRAP. This CDR3 region has 15 residues. CDR3 sequence reads: CASGLDTATGAEQYF. CDR3 DNA: TGTGCTAGTGGTTTGGATACCGCGACAGGGGCCGAGCAGTACTTC. The complete variable domain, with remaining parts taken from reference TRBV12-5 and TRBJ2-7, reads DARVTQTPRHKVTEMGQEVTMRCQPILGHNTVFWYRQTMMQGLELLAYFRNRAPLDDSGMPKDRFSAEMPDATLATLKIQPSEPRDSAVYFCASGLDTATGAEQYFGPGTRLTVT.

This clone was seen more than once but under ten times. The J gene is TRBJ2-7, the V gene TRBV2; D unclear. Germline V gene sequence: CDR1 SNHLY, CDR2 FYNNEI. This CDR3 has 14 residues. V was clipped by 7 bases and J by 3 bases, with 16 bases between them. CDR3 residues: CASIDGHSGYEQYF. CDR3 coding DNA: TGTGCCAGCATCGATGGCCATTCGGGCTACGAGCAGTACTTC. The full variable domain, with the rest looked up from reference TRBV2 and TRBJ2-7, is EPEVTQTPSHQVTQMGQEVILRCVPISNHLYFYWYRQILGQKVEFLVSFYNNEISEKSEIFDDQFSVERPDGSNFTLKIRSTKLEDSAMYFCASIDGHSGYEQYFGPGTRLTVT.

This chain connects TRBV10-3 to TRBJ2-7; D gene unclear. Germline V gives CDR1 ENHRY, CDR2 SYGVKD. CDR3 size: 12 residues. V was cut by 2 bases and J by 1 base, with 3 bases left in between. The CDR3, as DNA: TGTGCCATCAGTGAGGAGTCCTACGAGCAGTACTTC. Its translation is CAISEESYEQYF.

The chain links TRBV27 to TRBJ2-5, with a possible D match to TRBD1 (6 bases). V dropped 8 bases and J dropped 3 bases, with 19 bases sitting between them. CDR3 length equals 15 residues. Germline lookup yields CDR1 MNHEY and CDR2 SMNVEV (reference sequence). CDR3 sequence (DNA): TGTGCCAGCGCCAACATAAGGGACAACGAAGAGACCCAGTACTTC. Translating gives CASANIRDNEETQYF.

This chain uses TRBV15 with TRBJ2-7; TRBD2 matches at 7 bases. Trimming at V came to 3 bases and at J to 5 bases, leaving 13 bases not matched to a gene. The CDR3 is made up of 16 amino acids. Germline CDR1 reads LNHNV; CDR2 reads YYDKDF (reference sequence). CDR3 sequence (DNA): TGTGCCACCAGCAGTGGAAGGGAGGGGAGAGGGAACGAGCAGTACTTC. Its translation: CATSSGREGRGNEQYF. Complete variable domain (other parts from reference TRBV15 and TRBJ2-7): DAMVIQNPRYQVTQFGKPVTLSCSQTLNHNVMYWYQQKSSQAPKLLFHYYDKDFNNEADTPDNFQSRRPNTSFCFLDIRSPGLGDTAMYLCATSSGREGRGNEQYFGPGTRLTVT.

This rearrangement joins TRBV7-9 to TRBJ1-4; TRBD1 matches at 7 bases. Germline V gene data show CDR1 as SEHNR and CDR2 as FQNEAQ (reference sequence). This CDR3 spans 14 amino acids. V shed 3 bases and J 6 bases; nucleotides not matched to a gene: 4. Here the CDR3 DNA reads TGTGCCAGCAGCTTGGGGCAGGGGGATGAAAAACTGTTTTTT. It yields the protein CASSLGQGDEKLFF.

This clone was recorded only once. Additional DNA sequences in this sample encode the identical CDR3. The chain combines TRBV30 with TRBJ1-5, with 7 nucleotides matching TRBD1. Germline CDR1 reads GTSNPN; CDR2 reads SVGIG (reference sequence). The CDR3 consists of 13 residues. V lost 0 bases, J lost 7 bases, and 3 bases stayed unmatched. CDR3: CAWSVSGGQPQHF. In DNA form, the CDR3 reads TGTGCCTGGAGTGTGTCAGGGGGGCAGCCCCAGCATTTT.

V is TRBV7-6 and J is TRBJ1-6, with a weak D call TRBD1 (6 bases). Deletions cut 0 bases from V and 6 bases from J, with 21 bases between. This CDR3 contains 19 residues. Germline V gene lookup returns CDR1 SGHVS and CDR2 FNYEAQ. The CDR3 is CASSLASDRTATLNSPLHF. CDR3 nucleotides: TGTGCCAGCAGCTTAGCGTCCGATAGGACAGCCACCCTTAATTCACCCCTCCACTTT. Full variable domain (rest looked up from reference TRBV7-6 and TRBJ1-6): GAGVSQSPRYKVTKRGQDVALRCDPISGHVSLYWYRQALGQGPEFLTYFNYEAQQDKSGLPNDRFSAERPEGSISTLTIQRTEQRDSAMYRCASSLASDRTATLNSPLHFGNGTRLTVT.

The V gene is TRBV29-1, the J gene TRBJ1-2; D is uncertain. Germline CDR1 SQVTM, CDR2 ANQGSEA. The CDR3 loop spans 12 amino acids. Trimming left V 1 base short and J 2 bases short, with 5 bases between. CDR3 residues: CSVEAENYGYTF. CDR3 nucleotides: TGCAGCGTTGAAGCGGAGAACTATGGCTACACCTTC.

The gene calls are TRBV7-8 and TRBJ2-2; TRBD2 agrees at 11 bases. The V segment lost 4 bases and the J segment 1 base; nucleotides outside the gene matches: 2. The length of the CDR3 is 16 residues. Germline lookup yields CDR1 SGHVS and CDR2 FQNEAQ. CDR3 DNA sequence: TGTGCCAGCAGCTCCGGACTAGCGGGGAACACCGGGGAGCTGTTTTTT. It yields the protein CASSSGLAGNTGELFF.

The chain combines TRBV5-1 with TRBJ1-1; D is ambiguous. The CDR3 is 12 amino acids. The germline V and J ends were trimmed by 5 bases and 1 base, with 6 bases remaining between them. CDR1 is SGHRS and CDR2 is YFSETQ in the germline V gene. CDR3 protein: CASRGANTEAFF. CDR3 nucleotides: TGCGCCAGCAGGGGCGCGAACACTGAAGCTTTCTTT.

The gene calls are TRBV30 and TRBJ2-7, with D possibly matching TRBD2 (6 bases). The CDR3 contains 13 residues. Germline CDR1 reads GTSNPN; CDR2 reads SVGIG (reference sequence). The V gene lost 4 bases and the J gene lost 6 bases, with 16 bases spanning the gap. The CDR3 sequence is CAWKLGGVGEQYF. The DNA for the CDR3 is TGTGCCTGGAAGTTAGGCGGGGTGGGCGAGCAGTACTTC.

The rearrangement joins TRBV7-9 to TRBJ1-2; D remains unclear. This CDR3 spans 12 amino acids. Germline lookup yields CDR1 SEHNR and CDR2 FQNEAQ (reference sequence). Deletions cut 8 bases from V and 4 bases from J, with 11 bases between. The CDR3 sequence is CASRGVGYGYTF. As DNA, the CDR3 is TGTGCCAGCCGCGGGGTGGGCTATGGCTACACCTTC.

This clone was detected a few times. This chain joins TRBV7-2 and TRBJ1-1; 7 bases are shared with TRBD1. The CDR3 is 16 amino acids. V dropped 2 bases and J dropped 3; count of bases not matched to a gene: 9. Germline-derived CDR1 and CDR2 are SGHTA and FQGNSA. CDR3 nucleotide sequence: TGTGCCAGCAGCTTACCGACAGGGACGGAGTACACTGAAGCTTTCTTT. Residues: CASSLPTGTEYTEAFF.

The chain carries TRBV18 and TRBJ1-5; the D gene is possibly TRBD1 (5 bases). This CDR3 contains 16 residues. CDR1 KGHSH and CDR2 LQKENI come from the germline V gene. Trimming left V 3 bases short and J 1 base short, with 13 bases between. CDR3 DNA: TGTGCCAGCTCACCCGAGGGACGGAGAAGCAATCAGCCCCAGCATTTT. Encoded protein: CASSPEGRRSNQPQHF.

The chain combines TRBV25-1 with TRBJ2-2; D gene uncertain. Germline loops: CDR1 MGHDK, CDR2 SYGVNS. The CDR3 length is 13 residues. With 5 bases removed from V and 4 bases from J, the gap between germline ends came to 8 bases. In DNA form, the CDR3 reads TGTGCCAGCAGTCTACTTAGCACCGGGGAGCTGTTTTTT. It encodes CASSLLSTGELFF. The whole variable domain, filled in from reference TRBV25-1 and TRBJ2-2, reads EADIYQTPRYLVIGTGKKITLECSQTMGHDKMYWYQQDPGMELHLIHYSYGVNSTEKGDLSSESTVSRIRTEHFPLTLESARPSHTSQYLCASSLLSTGELFFGEGSRLTVL.

In this sample, this clone turned up a few times. The rearrangement links TRBV27 to TRBJ1-5, with D perhaps matching TRBD1 (5 bases). Trimming shortened V by 3 bases and J by 5 bases, and 8 bases separated the two germline ends. Germline loops: CDR1 MNHEY, CDR2 SMNVEV (reference sequence). The CDR3 spans 13 residues. In DNA, the CDR3 is TGTGCCAGCAGTTTGGGGCCCTATCAGCCCCAGCATTTT. Translating gives CASSLGPYQPQHF.

The J gene is TRBJ1-2, the V gene TRBV4-3; 8 bases agree with TRBD1. This CDR3 contains 14 residues. V lost 4 bases to trimming and J lost 3 bases; unmatched junction nucleotides: 4. The germline V gene has CDR1 LGHNA and CDR2 YSLEER. CDR3 nucleotides: TGCGCCAGCAGCCTTGACAGGGGAGACTATGGCTACACCTTC. This codes for CASSLDRGDYGYTF.

The V call is TRBV2, the J call TRBJ2-4; D not certain. This CDR3 is built from 15 residues. Trimming took 3 bases from V and 1 from J, leaving 10 bases between them. Germline V gene sequence: CDR1 SNHLY, CDR2 FYNNEI. In DNA form, the CDR3 reads TGTGCCAGCAGTGAGGTCCCCGCGGCCAAAAACATTCAGTACTTC. Residues: CASSEVPAAKNIQYF.

This clone was observed a few times. The rearrangement links TRBV30 to TRBJ2-4; D is possibly TRBD2 (6 bases). Germline CDR1 GTSNPN, CDR2 SVGIG (reference sequence). The CDR3 spans 14 residues. DNA of the CDR3: TGTGCGCACCTAAGGGACTTGGCCAAAAACATTCAGTACTTC. The encoded protein is CAHLRDLAKNIQYF.

V and J are TRBV7-8 and TRBJ1-1, with 9 bases fitting TRBD1. The germline gives CDR1 SGHVS, CDR2 FQNEAQ. V lost 5 bases to trimming and J lost 1 base; unmatched junction nucleotides: 8. CDR3 size: 16 residues. The CDR3 is CASSTSQGAANTEAFF. In nucleotides, the CDR3 is TGTGCCAGCAGCACCTCACAGGGGGCGGCGAACACTGAAGCTTTCTTT.

The V call is TRBV15, the J call TRBJ2-1, with D unclear. Germline loops: CDR1 LNHNV, CDR2 YYDKDF (reference sequence). The CDR3 contains 12 residues. V was clipped by 3 bases and J by 12 bases, with 12 bases between them. The CDR3 is CATSSYDLRQFF. CDR3 in DNA: TGTGCCACCAGCAGCTACGACCTGCGGCAGTTCTTC.

This clone was found a few times. The chain has TRBV10-2 and TRBJ2-7, with 9 bases that match TRBD1. With 5 bases clipped from V and 2 bases from J, the junction kept 4 bases outside the gene matches. The CDR3 covers 14 residues. From germline, CDR1 is WSHSY and CDR2 SAAADI. Here the CDR3 reads CASSRTGATYEQYF. The CDR3 DNA follows: TGCGCCAGCAGTCGGACAGGGGCCACCTACGAGCAGTACTTC.

The CDR3 spells CASSLGGFGYTF. CDR3 coding DNA: TGTGCCAGCAGCTTAGGGGGCTTTGGCTACACCTTC. This chain uses TRBV13 with TRBJ1-2; no firm D call. The ends were cut back, 0 bases at V and 7 bases at J, with 6 bases in the middle. The CDR3 has 12 residues. CDR1 is PRHDT and CDR2 is FYEKMQ in the germline V gene (reference sequence).

The V call is TRBV30, the J call TRBJ2-1; no clear D gene. The CDR3 sequence is 14 residues long. Germline-derived CDR1 and CDR2 are GTSNPN and SVGIG (reference sequence). V lost 0 bases and J 5 bases, leaving 11 bases between the germline ends. The CDR3 region is CAWSVSLKDNEQFF. CDR3 nucleotides: TGTGCCTGGAGTGTGTCTTTGAAGGACAATGAGCAGTTCTTC.